These 13 T cell receptor beta chains were sequenced from one sample in a study of cytomegalovirus exposure and HLA in healthy donors. The data were produced by immunoSEQ multiplex PCR, yet TCRdb's version contains in-frame clones alone and is incomplete. This sample carries about 160,000 clones, 95% to 97% of them seen once, and the ten largest clones take 0.89%. Material: PBMCs. These receptors originate from a woman aged 18-35 years in good health and CMV-seronegative.

The chain joins TRBV5-1 to TRBJ2-1; 8 bases align to TRBD2. CDR1 and CDR2 from the germline V gene are SGHRS and YFSETQ. After removal of 4 bases from V and 5 bases from J, the junction contained 5 bases not matched to a gene. The length of the CDR3 is 14 residues. CDR3 residues: CASSARGANNEQFF. The CDR3 DNA reads as TGCGCCAGCAGCGCGCGGGGGGCAAACAATGAGCAGTTCTTC.

The CDR3 region has the DNA TGTGCCAGCAGCCCCCAGGGGGCCAGGGGCGATACGCAGTATTTT. The encoded protein is CASSPQGARGDTQYF. This chain uses TRBV9 with TRBJ2-3; 8 nucleotides agree with TRBD1. The V segment lost 4 bases and the J segment 6 bases; nucleotides outside the gene matches: 10. This CDR3 contains 15 residues. Germline CDR1 reads SGDLS; CDR2 reads YYNGEE.

The rearrangement uses TRBV4-3 and TRBJ1-6; 8 bases are shared with TRBD1. The V gene end was trimmed by 1 base and the J gene end by 7 bases; junction bases not matched to a gene: 3. The CDR3 covers 15 residues. Germline CDR1 and CDR2: LGHNA and YSLEER. Here the CDR3 DNA reads TGCGCCAGCAGCCAAGGGACAGGGCGGAATTCACCCCTCCACTTT. It yields the protein CASSQGTGRNSPLHF.

V and J are TRBV25-1 and TRBJ2-3, with 7 bases aligning to TRBD2. The trim removed 5 bases at V and 6 bases at J, leaving 14 bases unmatched. The CDR3 runs 16 residues. Germline V lookup: CDR1 MGHDK, CDR2 SYGVNS. As DNA, the CDR3 is TGTGCCAGCAGTAGAGCGGGACTTGGCCCCGGGGATACGCAGTATTTT. Protein sequence: CASSRAGLGPGDTQYF.

This rearrangement joins TRBV5-6 to TRBJ1-3, with 7 bases lining up with TRBD1. Germline V CDR1 and CDR2: SGHDT, YYEEEE. J was trimmed by 4 bases and V by 6 bases; bases with no gene match: 4. The CDR3 covers 13 residues. CDR3 amino acids: CASNKQGGNTIYF. CDR3 sequence (DNA): TGTGCCAGCAACAAACAGGGGGGAAACACCATATATTTT.

The CDR3 loop reads CASSLKTGGIEKLFF. CDR3 nucleotides: TGTGCCAGCAGCTTGAAGACAGGGGGGATTGAAAAACTGTTTTTT. The rearrangement uses TRBV7-9 and TRBJ1-4, with 9 bases identical to TRBD1. V lost 3 bases, J lost 7 bases, and 6 bases stayed unmatched. This CDR3 contains 15 residues. Germline CDR1 and CDR2: SEHNR and FQNEAQ (reference sequence).

The genes are TRBV27 and TRBJ2-1; 13 bases are a match to TRBD2. The germline V gene encodes CDR1 MNHEY and CDR2 SMNVEV (reference sequence). V lost 4 bases to trimming and J lost 9 bases; unmatched junction nucleotides: 6. The CDR3 contains 15 residues. CDR3 DNA sequence: TGTGCCAGCAGTTATACTAGCGGGGGGGAGGGTGAGCAGTTCTTC. This sequence encodes CASSYTSGGEGEQFF.

The rearrangement joins TRBV7-2 to TRBJ2-7, with TRBD2 as a possible D gene (6 bases). This CDR3 comprises 13 residues. The germline V gene has CDR1 SGHTA and CDR2 FQGNSA. V was trimmed by 1 base and J by 4 bases, leaving 8 bases between them. The CDR3 nucleotides are TGTGCCAGCAGCTTAGAGGGACTTTACGAGCAGTACTTC. It is translated as CASSLEGLYEQYF.

In the case of this clone: The same CDR3 also results from other DNA sequences found in this sample. The CDR3 DNA is TGTGCCAGCAGCCCACGGACTAGCGGGGGCTACGAGCAGTACTTC. This encodes CASSPRTSGGYEQYF. This chain joins TRBV9 and TRBJ2-7, with 13 bases that match TRBD2. The CDR3 sequence is 15 residues long. Trimming took 4 bases from V and 3 from J; bases not matched to a gene: 4. Germline assignment: CDR1 SGDLS and CDR2 YYNGEE.

The V gene is TRBV6-5, the J gene TRBJ2-7; D uncertain. The CDR3 is 14 residues long. Germline V gene lookup returns CDR1 MNHEY and CDR2 SVGAGI. V was clipped by 6 bases and J by 2 bases, with 14 bases between them. In DNA form, the CDR3 reads TGTGCCAGCAGAATGACACTTGGAACCTACGAGCAGTACTTC. As protein: CASRMTLGTYEQYF.

The rearrangement joins TRBV7-2 to TRBJ1-2; D may be TRBD1 (5 bases). The V gene's germline CDR1 is SGHTA and CDR2 FQGNSA. V was cut by 1 base and J by 2 bases, with 8 bases left in between. CDR3 length: 14 residues. This CDR3 reads CASSLGTQNYGYTF. In DNA, the CDR3 is TGTGCCAGCAGCTTAGGGACACAAAACTATGGCTACACCTTC. Full variable domain (rest looked up from reference TRBV7-2 and TRBJ1-2): GAGVSQSPSNKVTEKGKDVELRCDPISGHTALYWYRQSLGQGLEFLIYFQGNSAPDKSGLPSDRFSAERTGGSVSTLTIQRTQQEDSAVYLCASSLGTQNYGYTFGSGTRLTVV.

V usage is TRBV2 and J usage is TRBJ2-1; 11 bases map to TRBD2. This CDR3 region has 19 residues. Germline V gene lookup returns CDR1 SNHLY and CDR2 FYNNEI. Trimming at V came to 6 bases and at J to 4 bases, leaving 17 bases not matched to a gene. CDR3 loop: CASSYTSPQLAGAYNEQFF. The CDR3 DNA follows: TGTGCCAGCAGCTATACTAGCCCTCAACTAGCGGGGGCGTACAATGAGCAGTTCTTC.

The chain joins TRBV6-5 to TRBJ1-4, with D uncertain. CDR1 is MNHEY, CDR2 SVGAGI, per germline. V dropped 8 bases and J dropped 8 bases, with 18 bases sitting between them. The CDR3 has 14 residues. This CDR3 is CASQFSAGREKLFF. In DNA form, the CDR3 reads TGTGCCAGCCAGTTTTCGGCAGGTCGGGAAAAACTGTTTTTT.